The rows below give T cell receptor beta chains drawn from one sample of a study of shared clonotypes between healthy human individuals. Measured with immunoSEQ multiplex PCR; TCRdb has only the in-frame clones, and not every one. The table has roughly 2 million clones, 90% to 97% seen once. The sequenced sample consisted of naive CD4+ T cells sorted from blood. The receptors originated from a man between 18 and 29 years old in good health. The conserved cysteine and the conserved F or W are not part of the CDR3 here.

v_call cdr3_aa
TRBV14 ASSQVRTGARETQY
TRBV6-5 ASSYGVVAGANVLT
TRBV29-1 SVGGFGTNEKLF
TRBV7-2 ASSSLQGRTEAF
TRBV5-1 ASSTGGPQETQY
TRBV28 ASSPTGTGLYEQY
TRBV10-1 ASSDSWNTEAF
TRBV5-1 ASSLEGLGADQPQH
TRBV10-3 AISDRDRHTDTQY
TRBV9 ASSVELGNSPLH
TRBV7-2 ASSLGGQGPEAF
TRBV29-1 SVEILQGTDTQY
TRBV2 ASRRGALSNQPQH
TRBV14 ASSPTRETQY
TRBV28 ASSEGGPSAQY
TRBV27 ASSFGRRTDTQY
TRBV27 ASMASGRLNTGELF
TRBV18 ASSPQGFNEKLF
TRBV2 ASSERGLPYEQY
TRBV29-1 SVVNQETQY
TRBV9 ASSAGYGRGDQPQH
TRBV6-6 ASSPQGWGRYEQY
TRBV20-1 SARVVYEQY
TRBV30 AWSVIRGFSTEAF
TRBV4-3 ASSQEWSGKYEQY
TRBV5-4 ASSVGYAGTGVNSPLH